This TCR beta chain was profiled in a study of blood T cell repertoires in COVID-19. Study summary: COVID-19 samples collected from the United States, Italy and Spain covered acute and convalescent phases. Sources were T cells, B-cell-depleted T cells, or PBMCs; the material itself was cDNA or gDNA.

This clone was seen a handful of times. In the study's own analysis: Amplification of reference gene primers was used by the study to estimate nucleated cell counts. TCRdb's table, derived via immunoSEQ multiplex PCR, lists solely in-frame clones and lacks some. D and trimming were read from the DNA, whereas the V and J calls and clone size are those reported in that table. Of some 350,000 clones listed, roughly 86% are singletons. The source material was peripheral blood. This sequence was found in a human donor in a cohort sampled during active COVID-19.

This CDR3 is CAWWADILPEAFF. The CDR3 DNA sequence: TGTGCCTGGTGGGCGGACATTTTACCTGAAGCTTTCTTT. The J gene is TRBJ1-1, the V gene TRBV30; a possible D gene is TRBD1 (5 bases). CDR3 length: 13 amino acids. Trimming removed 5 bases at V and 6 bases at J, with 16 bases between. Germline assignment: CDR1 GTSNPN and CDR2 SVGIG (reference sequence).